These 26 T cell receptor beta chains came from one sample sequenced in a study of cytomegalovirus exposure and HLA in healthy donors. 60 Vbeta and 13 Jbeta primers were used in PCR. TCRdb's copy holds only in-frame clones and misses some; the assay was immunoSEQ multiplex PCR. This sample has some 110,000 clones, with 70% found just once. Sequencing was performed on PBMCs. These receptor sequences come from a man between 25 and 39 years old in good health and CMV-seropositive.

This chain joins TRBV9 and TRBJ2-7; no clear D. The V end lost 3 bases, the J end lost 0 bases, and 10 bases lay between the germline ends. The germline V gene encodes CDR1 SGDLS and CDR2 YYNGEE. The CDR3 has 14 amino acids. In DNA form, the CDR3 reads TGTGCCAGCAGCGGCGCGGCTAGCTCCTACGAGCAGTACTTC. Its protein is CASSGAASSYEQYF.

V is TRBV6-5 and J is TRBJ1-1, with D possibly TRBD1 on 6 matching bases. Trimming removed 9 bases at V and 4 bases at J, with 12 bases between. Germline V gives CDR1 MNHEY, CDR2 SVGAGI. The length of the CDR3 is 12 residues. CDR3 nucleotides: TGTGCCAGTAGACAGGCGGCCACTGAAGCTTTCTTT. Its protein product is CASRQAATEAFF.

This clone appeared a single time. V and J are TRBV5-1 and TRBJ1-2; D is possibly TRBD1 (6 bases). Deletions cut 2 bases from V and 5 bases from J, with 13 bases between. Germline values: CDR1 SGHRS, CDR2 YFSETQ. The CDR3 sequence is 14 residues long. CDR3 sequence reads: CASSFDRRPYGYTF. CDR3 nucleotides: TGCGCCAGCAGCTTCGACAGGCGCCCTTATGGCTACACCTTC.

This clone was seen more than once but under ten times. The rearrangement uses TRBV5-1 and TRBJ2-4, with D hard to call. The CDR3 is made up of 15 amino acids. Germline loops: CDR1 SGHRS, CDR2 YFSETQ. V was trimmed by 0 bases and J by 3 bases, leaving 10 bases between them. CDR3 nucleotide sequence: TGCGCCAGCAGCTTGGCCGTACTTGGCAAAAACATTCAGTACTTC. Protein sequence: CASSLAVLGKNIQYF.

A few counts support this clone. This sequence joins TRBV2 and TRBJ2-5; 11 nucleotides agree with TRBD2. Germline V gene sequence: CDR1 SNHLY, CDR2 FYNNEI. This CDR3 region has 15 residues. Trimming at V came to 3 bases and at J to 4 bases, leaving 4 bases not matched to a gene. CDR3 nucleotides: TGTGCCAGCAGTGATATAGGACTAGCGGGAGAGACCCAGTACTTC. Amino acids: CASSDIGLAGETQYF. Supplemented by reference TRBV2 and TRBJ2-5, the full variable domain reads EPEVTQTPSHQVTQMGQEVILRCVPISNHLYFYWYRQILGQKVEFLVSFYNNEISEKSEIFDDQFSVERPDGSNFTLKIRSTKLEDSAMYFCASSDIGLAGETQYFGPGTRLLVL.

V gene TRBV5-1 combines with J gene TRBJ2-2; 8 bases line up with TRBD1. Germline CDR1 reads SGHRS; CDR2 reads YFSETQ. This CDR3 comprises 16 residues. V shed 1 base, J shed 5 bases, and the junction held 7 bases outside the gene matches. The CDR3 spells CASSLNSGGWTGELFF. The CDR3 DNA follows: TGCGCCAGCAGCTTGAATTCAGGGGGCTGGACCGGGGAGCTGTTTTTT. The entire variable domain, with the rest obtained from reference TRBV5-1 and TRBJ2-2, is as follows: KAGVTQTPRYLIKTRGQQVTLSCSPISGHRSVSWYQQTPGQGLQFLFEYFSETQRNKGNFPGRFSGRQFSNSRSEMNVSTLELGDSALYLCASSLNSGGWTGELFFGEGSRLTVL.

The chain links TRBV21-1 to TRBJ2-1; the table gives TRBD2 as D, unverified against the DNA. TRBV21-1 is a listed pseudogene. This CDR3 has 17 residues. This CDR3 is CASSPQRLAGVGGEQFF. The CDR3 region has the DNA TGTGCCAGCAGCCCCCAGAGACTAGCGGGAGTTGGAGGTGAGCAGTTCTTC.

V is TRBV2 and J is TRBJ2-5; D remains ambiguous. CDR3 length equals 14 residues. V lost 2 bases, J lost 6 bases, and 13 bases lay in between. Per the germline V gene, CDR1 is SNHLY and CDR2 is FYNNEI. The CDR3 nucleotides read TGTGCCAGCAGTGAACGCGAGCGCGCTCAGACCCAGTACTTC. Protein sequence: CASSERERAQTQYF.

The chain carries TRBV11-2 and TRBJ1-2, with D perhaps matching TRBD1 (6 bases). The CDR3 runs to 15 residues. The V end lost 5 bases, the J end lost 4 bases, and 17 bases lay between the germline ends. CDR1 and CDR2 from the germline V gene are SGHAT and FQNNGV. The CDR3 region is CASSKVLTGSYGYTF. CDR3 sequence (DNA): TGTGCCAGCAGCAAGGTATTAACAGGGAGCTATGGCTACACCTTC.

The chain recombines TRBV27 with TRBJ2-7; 8 positions agree with TRBD1. This CDR3 has 13 residues. J lost 4 bases, V lost 3 bases, and 2 bases had no gene match. Per the germline V gene, CDR1 is MNHEY and CDR2 is SMNVEV (reference sequence). CDR3 loop: CASSFGTGYEQYV. Here the CDR3 DNA reads TGTGCCAGCAGTTTCGGGACAGGTTACGAGCAGTACGTC.

This chain connects TRBV27 to TRBJ2-3, with TRBD2 matching 12 bases. With V trimmed by 0 bases and J by 5 bases, 3 bases remained unmatched. Looked up from germline, CDR1 is MNHEY and CDR2 is SMNVEV (reference sequence). The CDR3 is 16 amino acids. The CDR3 nucleotides are TGTGCCAGCAGTTTATCGGCACTAGCGGGAGGAGATACGCAGTATTTT. This codes for CASSLSALAGGDTQYF.

This chain links TRBV9 with TRBJ1-3; TRBD1 aligns across 9 bases. Germline values: CDR1 SGDLS, CDR2 YYNGEE. The CDR3 has 15 residues. J lost 2 bases, V lost 5 bases, and 5 bases had no gene match. CDR3 protein: CASSNTGGTGNTIYF. The DNA for the CDR3 is TGTGCCAGCAGTAATACAGGGGGCACTGGAAACACCATATATTTT.

The V gene is TRBV18, the J gene TRBJ1-2; D may be TRBD1 (6 bases). The CDR3 runs to 14 residues. Germline assignment: CDR1 KGHSH and CDR2 LQKENI. Trimming shortened V by 3 bases and J by 8 bases, and 16 bases separated the two germline ends. CDR3 bases: TGTGCCAGCTCACCCGGAACAGGGTTTTACGGCTACACCTTC. Translated: CASSPGTGFYGYTF.

The V gene is TRBV27, the J gene TRBJ1-1; possible D gene TRBD1, 6 bases. The CDR3 runs 15 residues. V lost 5 bases, J lost 1 base, and 14 bases lay in between. Germline values: CDR1 MNHEY, CDR2 SMNVEV (reference sequence). The DNA of the CDR3 is TGTGCCAGCAGTCCTCCACAGGGAAGGAACACTGAAGCTTTCTTT. Translated, it gives CASSPPQGRNTEAFF.

The rearrangement uses TRBV6-5 and TRBJ2-7, with 8 nucleotides matching TRBD2. V gave up 7 bases and J gave up 0 bases; unmatched junction bases: 2. The germline V gene encodes CDR1 MNHEY and CDR2 SVGAGI. The CDR3 runs to 13 residues. CDR3 residues: CASKAGASYEQYF. The CDR3 DNA follows: TGTGCCAGCAAAGCGGGGGCCTCCTACGAGCAGTACTTC.

The chain links TRBV11-3 to TRBJ2-5, with 9 positions matching TRBD2. This CDR3 is 17 amino acids long. Germline loops: CDR1 SGHNT, CDR2 YENEEA. The V segment lost 5 bases and the J segment 2 bases; nucleotides outside the gene matches: 12. Here the CDR3 reads CASSHSWASGDQETQYF. CDR3 nucleotides: TGTGCCAGCAGCCACTCCTGGGCTAGCGGGGATCAAGAGACCCAGTACTTC.

This chain joins TRBV19 and TRBJ2-7; unclear D gene. The CDR3 is made up of 13 amino acids. The germline V gene encodes CDR1 LNHDA and CDR2 SQIVND (reference sequence). V lost 6 bases, J lost 3 bases, and 12 bases lay in between. CDR3 in amino acids: CASSTGFYYEQYF. CDR3 nucleotide sequence: TGTGCCAGTAGCACCGGGTTCTACTACGAGCAGTACTTC.

This clone occurred once. This chain joins TRBV29-1 and TRBJ2-2, with 7 nucleotides matching TRBD2. This CDR3 has 15 amino acids. Germline assignment: CDR1 SQVTM and CDR2 ANQGSEA. V trimming: 7 bases; J trimming: 0 bases; junction bases outside the gene matches: 8. The CDR3 is CSAAKGLPNTGELFF. The CDR3, as DNA: TGCAGCGCCGCGAAGGGACTACCGAACACCGGGGAGCTGTTTTTT.

The chain employs TRBV2 and TRBJ2-1; 7 nucleotides agree with TRBD1. Per germline, CDR1 SNHLY and CDR2 FYNNEI. This CDR3 spans 14 amino acids. Trimming removed 4 bases from V and 7 bases from J; junction bases left unmatched: 7. The CDR3 sequence is CASSGTGVGNEQFF. CDR3 DNA sequence: TGTGCCAGCAGTGGTACAGGGGTCGGTAATGAGCAGTTCTTC.

V gene TRBV5-1 combines with J gene TRBJ2-2; 12 bases are a match to TRBD1. The germline CDR1 and CDR2 sequences are SGHRS and YFSETQ. This CDR3 is built from 17 residues. V was clipped by 4 bases and J by 6 bases; unmatched bases: 10. In DNA, the CDR3 is TGCGCCAGCAGCCCGGGACAGGGGGCTCTCAGATCCGGGGAGCTGTTTTTT. It is translated as CASSPGQGALRSGELFF. The variable domain in full, with the rest retrieved from reference TRBV5-1 and TRBJ2-2, is KAGVTQTPRYLIKTRGQQVTLSCSPISGHRSVSWYQQTPGQGLQFLFEYFSETQRNKGNFPGRFSGRQFSNSRSEMNVSTLELGDSALYLCASSPGQGALRSGELFFGEGSRLTVL.

This clone was picked up a small number of times. The V and J genes are TRBV6-8 and TRBJ1-2; D is unclear. The CDR3 loop spans 12 amino acids. The germline V gene has CDR1 MNHGY and CDR2 SAAAGT. The V gene lost 4 bases and the J gene lost 4 bases, with 7 bases spanning the gap. Written as DNA, the CDR3 is TGTGCCAGCAGTTCCGACTTCTATGGCTACACCTTC. It is translated as CASSSDFYGYTF.

The chain links TRBV7-6 to TRBJ2-1, with 12 bases identical to TRBD1. This CDR3 region has 16 residues. Per germline, CDR1 SGHVS and CDR2 FNYEAQ. The V segment lost 5 bases and the J segment 6 bases; nucleotides outside the gene matches: 8. The CDR3 nucleotides are TGTGCCAGCAGCGGCCTCCGGGACAGGGGGCCCAATGAGCAGTTCTTC. This gives the protein CASSGLRDRGPNEQFF.

This clone came up a few times. V is TRBV7-9 and J is TRBJ2-3; D remains ambiguous. Germline V gene data show CDR1 as SEHNR and CDR2 as FQNEAQ (reference sequence). This CDR3 is 11 amino acids long. V was cut by 4 bases and J by 6 bases, with 5 bases left in between. CDR3 DNA sequence: TGTGCCAGCAGCTCTGCGGATACGCAGTATTTT. This sequence encodes CASSSADTQYF.

The rearrangement uses TRBV4-3 and TRBJ1-5; 11 bases line up with TRBD1. Germline assignment: CDR1 LGHNA and CDR2 YSLEER. The CDR3 spans 15 residues. V trimming: 4 bases; J trimming: 6 bases; junction bases outside the gene matches: 5. CDR3 DNA: TGCGCCAGCAGCCGCGGGACAGGGGGGGGTCAGCCCCAGCATTTT. Its protein is CASSRGTGGGQPQHF.

The chain recombines TRBV10-1 with TRBJ1-2; D uncertain. The V end lost 4 bases, the J end lost 6 bases, and 18 bases lay between the germline ends. Germline CDR1 is WNHNN and CDR2 is SYGVQD (reference sequence). The CDR3 spans 15 residues. The CDR3, as DNA: TGCGCCAGCAGTGTCCCGTCGCTACCATTTAATGGCTACACCTTC. Its translation is CASSVPSLPFNGYTF.

This chain uses TRBV28 with TRBJ1-5; D is undetermined. Trimming stripped 5 bases from V and 5 bases from J, with 13 bases between. CDR1 is MDHEN, CDR2 SYDVKM, per germline. This CDR3 region has 14 residues. This chain's CDR3 is CASSPHGPDQPQHF. CDR3 nucleotides: TGTGCCAGCAGTCCCCACGGTCCGGATCAGCCCCAGCATTTT.